The clone carrying this T cell receptor beta chain was observed a handful of times. The antigen is undetermined. The sample belongs to a study of response to subunit inactivated influenza vaccine. Study-level findings and limits: Authors suggested few new T cells are recruited by each seasonal influenza vaccination.

TCRdb passed the RT-PCR reads through MiXCR, listing each CDR3 protein once. This table has roughly 630,000 distinct CDR3 sequences, 11% to 15% appearing once. The CDR3 has 14 residues. Trimming took off 4 bases at V and 1 base at J, with 10 bases between the two ends. This chain connects TRBV12-3 or TRBV12-4 to TRBJ2-5; unclear D gene. This receptor was identified in a man aged 50 to 59 who received an inactivated influenza vaccine. Source: PBMCs from blood, taken approximately 15 days before vaccination. As DNA, the CDR3 is TGTGCCAGCAGTTCCGGATCGCTCCAAGAGACCCAGTACTTC. Amino acid sequence: CASSSGSLQETQYF.